This T cell receptor (beta chain) is drawn from a study of blood T cell repertoires in COVID-19. Study details: Samples taken during acute and convalescent COVID-19 were collected in the United States, Italy and Spain. Nucleic acid was either cDNA or gDNA, and it came from T cells, B-cell-depleted T cells, or PBMCs.

This CDR3 is 15 amino acids long. CDR1 LNHDA and CDR2 SQIVND come from the germline V gene (reference sequence). V was cut by 1 base and J by 4 bases, with 14 bases left in between. TCRdb's table, derived via immunoSEQ multiplex PCR, lists solely in-frame clones and lacks some. The sample yields about 140,000 clones, approximately 84% seen once. Sequenced material: peripheral blood. This receptor was obtained from a woman aged 55-75 years with acute or convalescent COVID-19. This chain links TRBV19 with TRBJ2-7; the D gene is possibly TRBD2 (6 bases). In nucleotides, the CDR3 is TGTGCCAGTAGTATAGCTGCCGTGGGGGGATACGAGCAGTACTTC. The encoded protein is CASSIAAVGGYEQYF.